These T cell receptor beta chains were read from a single sample in a study of blood T cells in healthy people across ages. Each CDR3 protein gets one entry after TCRdb re-called the 5' RACE reads with MiXCR. The table records 1.5 million or so distinct CDR3 sequences, approximately 43% of them present only once. The material sequenced was blood. The receptors derive from a woman aged 18-29 years in good health. The conserved cysteine and the conserved F or W are not part of the CDR3 here.

V gene	CDR3 protein
TRBV11-2	ASSSPLQVSTEAF
TRBV7-2	ASSSGRAGANEQF
TRBV12-3/TRBV12-4	ASSPRDRASGNEQF
TRBV12-3/TRBV12-4	ASSLPGTGDDYGYT
TRBV7-8	AGSLAGTVNNEQF
TRBV7-2	ASSRDKDRAYEQY
TRBV28	ASSLIGQGNFGQPQH
TRBV20-1	SARSVWGQQY
TRBV12-3/TRBV12-4	ASREGGGAGHYTEAF
TRBV12-3/TRBV12-4	ASSSRGLVGDEQF
TRBV20-1	SARARTATGEKLF
TRBV13	ASTFGGNTEAF
TRBV7-8	ASTEDSSEQY
TRBV20-1	SARVMAGGSDEQF
TRBV20-1	SARGLALDNEQF
TRBV18	ASSTGYSNQPQH
TRBV28	ASSLRGGNQETQY
TRBV7-2	ASSASGSYEQF
TRBV9	ASSVGRGVRLETQY
TRBV9	ASSLSDCGYT
TRBV11-2	ASYNPGRLATEQF
TRBV7-2	AGRPARYGYT
TRBV10-3	AISSGGARTDTQY
TRBV25-1	ASSDDLAGGTQY
TRBV28	ARNLTEPLTTGNEQY
TRBV6-5	ASTGGYNEQY
TRBV6-5	ASSYGGRAVNEQF
TRBV7-9	ASSSIGASNYGYT
TRBV3-1	ASSQGTRMGTEAF
TRBV9	ASSFREGVDEQY
TRBV12-3/TRBV12-4	ASSTSGAQY
TRBV28	ASSSPPDRRYEQY
TRBV6-5	ASRSQGAHGYT
TRBV18	ASSPGTSGSLDEQF
TRBV21-1	ASSAPLGARAF
TRBV20-1	SAPINTEAF
TRBV4-1	ASSQFGWRAF
TRBV6-2/TRBV6-3	ASSYSTRAANYGYT
TRBV6-2/TRBV6-3	ASTIGGGNNEQF
TRBV7-9	ASSYADRNVYEQY
TRBV27	ASSLSSGNNSPLH
TRBV6-2/TRBV6-3	ASSYSLNIQY
TRBV10-3	AISAGKTTEAF
TRBV2	ASSALGQGAEAF
TRBV29-1	SVELTSGDSEY
TRBV27	ASSLTPQRLYGYT
TRBV29-1	SVVVGDRLYGYT
TRBV29-1	SGGVLNEKLF
TRBV7-2	ASSLQQQNIQY
TRBV6-1	ASTGTLSSYEQY
TRBV29-1	SALPQNNEQF
TRBV7-9	ASRVPRDEQF
TRBV2	ASSGISQDELY
TRBV4-3	ASSQVSSGDTDTQY
TRBV15	ATSRDLASGPGRQF
TRBV6-1	ASTRTGTNYGYT
TRBV27	ASSSWGQSNQPQH
TRBV7-2	ASSPQGGTGIHEQY
TRBV12-3/TRBV12-4	ASSLTTTGNTIY